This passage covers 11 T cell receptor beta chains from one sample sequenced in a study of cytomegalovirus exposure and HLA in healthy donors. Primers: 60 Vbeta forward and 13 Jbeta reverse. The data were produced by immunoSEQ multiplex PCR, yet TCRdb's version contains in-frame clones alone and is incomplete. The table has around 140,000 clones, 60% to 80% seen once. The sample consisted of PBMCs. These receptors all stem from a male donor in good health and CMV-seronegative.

The CDR3 protein is CASSLYGGAEQFF. The CDR3 DNA sequence: TGTGCCAGCAGCTTGTACGGGGGGGCTGAGCAGTTCTTC. This chain links TRBV5-6 with TRBJ2-1, with 8 bases lining up with TRBD2. CDR1 SGHDT and CDR2 YYEEEE come from the germline V gene. This CDR3 comprises 13 residues. V trimming: 1 base; J trimming: 9 bases; junction bases outside the gene matches: 3.

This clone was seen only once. The CDR3 DNA reads TGTGCCTGGAGGGACAGGGGGCGACCTAGGAACACTGAAGCTTTCTTT. Translation gives CAWRDRGRPRNTEAFF. The chain combines TRBV30 with TRBJ1-1; 11 positions match TRBD1. J lost 1 base, V lost 3 bases, and 7 bases had no gene match. CDR1 and CDR2 from the germline V gene are GTSNPN and SVGIG (reference sequence). This CDR3 is built from 16 residues.

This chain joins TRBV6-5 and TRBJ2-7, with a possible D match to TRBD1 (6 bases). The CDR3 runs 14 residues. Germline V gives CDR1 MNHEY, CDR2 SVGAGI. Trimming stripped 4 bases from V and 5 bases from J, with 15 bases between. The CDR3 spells CASSLGRQVHEQYF. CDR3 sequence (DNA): TGTGCCAGCAGTTTGGGAAGACAGGTCCACGAGCAGTACTTC.

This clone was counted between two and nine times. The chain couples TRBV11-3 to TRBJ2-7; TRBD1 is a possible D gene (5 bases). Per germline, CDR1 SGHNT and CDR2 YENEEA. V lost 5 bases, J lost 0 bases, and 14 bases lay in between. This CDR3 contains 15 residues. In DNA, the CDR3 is TGTGCCAGCAGCCCCCGACAGAGGAGCTCCTACGAGCAGTACTTC. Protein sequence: CASSPRQRSSYEQYF.

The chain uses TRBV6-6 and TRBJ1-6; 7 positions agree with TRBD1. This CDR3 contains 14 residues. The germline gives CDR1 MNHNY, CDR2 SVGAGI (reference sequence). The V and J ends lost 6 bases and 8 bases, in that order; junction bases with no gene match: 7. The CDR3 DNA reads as TGTGCCAGCAGCTACAGGGGAGGGGATTCACCCCTCCACTTT. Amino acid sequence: CASSYRGGDSPLHF.

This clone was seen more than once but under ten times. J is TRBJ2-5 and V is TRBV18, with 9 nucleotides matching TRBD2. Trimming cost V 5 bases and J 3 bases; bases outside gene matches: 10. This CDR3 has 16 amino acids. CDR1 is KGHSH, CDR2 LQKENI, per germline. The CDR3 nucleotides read TGTGCCAGCTCATACATAGGCCAGCGGGGGGAAGAGACCCAGTACTTC. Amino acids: CASSYIGQRGEETQYF.

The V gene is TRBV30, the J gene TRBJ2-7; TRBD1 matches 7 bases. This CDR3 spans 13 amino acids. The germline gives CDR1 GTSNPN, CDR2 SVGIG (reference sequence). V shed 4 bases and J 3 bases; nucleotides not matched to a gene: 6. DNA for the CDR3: TGTGCCTGGACCCGGGACAGTCTCTACGAGCAGTACTTC. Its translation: CAWTRDSLYEQYF.

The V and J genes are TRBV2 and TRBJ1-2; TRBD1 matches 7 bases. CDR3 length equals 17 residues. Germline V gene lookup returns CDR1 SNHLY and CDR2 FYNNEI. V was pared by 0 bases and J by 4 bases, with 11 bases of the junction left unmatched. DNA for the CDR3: TGTGCCAGCAGTGAAGCTTGGGCGAAGGGGACAGCCTATGGCTACACCTTC. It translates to CASSEAWAKGTAYGYTF.

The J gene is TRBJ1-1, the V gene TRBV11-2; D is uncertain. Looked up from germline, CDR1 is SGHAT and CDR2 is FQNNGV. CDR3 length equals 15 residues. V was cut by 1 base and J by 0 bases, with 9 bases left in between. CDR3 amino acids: CASSLGPGMNTEAFF. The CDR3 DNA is TGTGCCAGCAGCTTAGGTCCGGGGATGAACACTGAAGCTTTCTTT.

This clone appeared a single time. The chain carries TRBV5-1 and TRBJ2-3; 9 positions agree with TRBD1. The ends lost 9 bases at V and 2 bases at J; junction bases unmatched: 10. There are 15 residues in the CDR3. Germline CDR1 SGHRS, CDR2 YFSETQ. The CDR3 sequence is CATAIGQGNTDTQYF. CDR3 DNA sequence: TGCGCCACCGCTATCGGACAGGGGAACACAGATACGCAGTATTTT.

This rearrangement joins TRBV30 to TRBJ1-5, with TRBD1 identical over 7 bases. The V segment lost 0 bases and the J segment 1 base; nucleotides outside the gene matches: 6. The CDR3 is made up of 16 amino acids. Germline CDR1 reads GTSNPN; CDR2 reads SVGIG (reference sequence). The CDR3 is CAWSVRAGGSNQPQHF. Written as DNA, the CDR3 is TGTGCCTGGAGTGTACGGGCAGGGGGAAGCAATCAGCCCCAGCATTTT. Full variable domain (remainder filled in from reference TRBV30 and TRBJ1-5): SQTIHQWPATLVQPVGSPLSLECTVEGTSNPNLYWYRQAAGRGLQLLFYSVGIGQISSEVPQNLSASRPQDRQFILSSKKLLLSDSGFYLCAWSVRAGGSNQPQHFGDGTRLSIL.